The clone carrying this T cell receptor beta chain has more than one count but fewer than ten. The V gene's germline CDR1 is DFQATT and CDR2 SNEGSKA (reference sequence). This CDR3 spans 16 amino acids. With 2 bases clipped from V and 4 bases from J, the junction kept 10 bases outside the gene matches. The data belong to a study of T cells after yellow fever vaccination. Each CDR3 protein is one row after TCRdb ran MiXCR on the 5' RACE reads. The data show more than 450,000 distinct CDR3 sequences, around a fifth seen once. This clonotype originated in a man younger than 35 who received the YFV17D yellow fever vaccine. The sequenced sample was PBMCs, obtained about 21 days after the first yellow fever vaccination. This chain joins TRBV20-1 and TRBJ2-3; 9 bases agree with TRBD2. CDR3 loop: CSARPASGENSDTQYF. CDR3 DNA sequence: TGCAGTGCTAGACCTGCTAGCGGGGAGAATTCAGATACGCAGTATTTT.